These 24 T cell receptor beta chains originate from one sample sequenced in a study of T cell repertoires in cytomegalovirus infection. Which antigens these TCRs recognize remains unknown. In TCRdb, the reads were re-called with MiXCR into one record per CDR3 protein. The sample yields roughly 80,000 distinct CDR3 sequences, more than 20% seen once. The sequencing used CD8+ T cells from cultured PBMCs, collected from culture after CMV antigen stimulation. Receptors were obtained from a human donor in good health (CMV status not recorded). Some clones in this sample may be carry-over from other donors' samples.

This clonotype appeared a few times. The gene calls are TRBV5-1 and TRBJ1-1, with TRBD1 matching over 9 bases. Germline-derived CDR1 and CDR2 are SGHRS and YFSETQ. This CDR3 spans 13 amino acids. Unmatched junction bases numbered 3, after V lost 4 bases and J lost 5 bases. CDR3 in amino acids: CASSTTGGTEAFF. The CDR3 region has the DNA TGCGCCAGCAGCACGACAGGGGGTACTGAAGCTTTCTTT.

Only a few counts were recorded for this clonotype. V is TRBV2 and J is TRBJ1-1, with D perhaps TRBD1 (6 bases). Between the trimmed V and J ends, which lost 5 bases and 4 bases, there was a span of 14 bases. CDR1 is SNHLY, CDR2 FYNNEI, per germline. This CDR3 region has 14 residues. The CDR3 nucleotides are TGTGCCAGCAGTCTAGGGGGGGCGTTCACTGAAGCTTTCTTT. Its protein is CASSLGGAFTEAFF.

This clonotype turned up a few times. This chain uses TRBV7-9 with TRBJ2-1; perhaps D is TRBD1 or TRBD2 (6 bases each). V was shortened by 1 base and J by 6 bases, with 13 bases between the two germline ends. CDR1 is SEHNR, CDR2 FQNEAQ, per germline (reference sequence). The CDR3 contains 15 residues. CDR3 residues: CASSLGGAPLNEQFF. The CDR3 DNA reads TGTGCCAGCAGCTTAGGGGGGGCCCCCCTCAATGAGCAGTTCTTC.

This sequence joins TRBV11-3 and TRBJ1-2; possible D gene TRBD1, 6 bases. Trimming shortened V by 5 bases and J by 0 bases, and 13 bases separated the two germline ends. The CDR3 length is 15 residues. The V gene's germline CDR1 is SGHNT and CDR2 YENEEA. The CDR3 nucleotides are TGTGCCAGCAGCCTTGCACAGGGAACTAACTATGGCTACACCTTC. It is translated as CASSLAQGTNYGYTF.

The genes are TRBV3-1 and TRBJ1-5, with no clear D. Germline V CDR1 and CDR2: LGHDT, YNNKEL (reference sequence). This CDR3 has 14 amino acids. V lost 4 bases, J lost 2 bases, and 9 bases lay in between. CDR3 in amino acids: CASSPGIGNQPQHF. CDR3 bases: TGTGCCAGCAGCCCGGGTATTGGCAATCAGCCCCAGCATTTT.

J is TRBJ2-5 and V is TRBV10-2; 7 bases agree with TRBD2. Germline V lookup: CDR1 WSHSY, CDR2 SAAADI. CDR3 length equals 14 residues. Trimming took 5 bases from V and 1 from J; bases not matched to a gene: 4. The CDR3 loop is CASSSSGRQETQYF. Here the CDR3 DNA reads TGCGCCAGCAGTTCTAGCGGCCGCCAAGAGACCCAGTACTTC.

This clonotype was counted between two and nine times. This sequence joins TRBV4-3 and TRBJ2-1; no firm D call. There are 15 residues in the CDR3. Trimming removed 0 bases at V and 4 bases at J, with 10 bases between. Germline V gene data show CDR1 as LGHNA and CDR2 as YSLEER. The CDR3 protein is CASSQETDQYNEQFF. The CDR3 nucleotides read TGCGCCAGCAGCCAAGAAACGGACCAATACAATGAGCAGTTCTTC.

The chain is built from TRBV18 and TRBJ1-2, with 11 bases aligning to TRBD1. The CDR3 has 13 amino acids. Per the germline V gene, CDR1 is KGHSH and CDR2 is LQKENI. J was trimmed by 8 bases and V by 3 bases; bases with no gene match: 2. Here the CDR3 DNA reads TGTGCCAGCTCACCGGACAGGGGGCAAGGCTACACCTTC. It is translated as CASSPDRGQGYTF. Combining the CDR3 with reference TRBV18 and TRBJ1-2 gives the whole variable domain NAGVMQNPRHLVRRRGQEARLRCSPMKGHSHVYWYRQLPEEGLKFMVYLQKENIIDESGMPKERFSAEFPKEGPSILRIQQVVRGDSAAYFCASSPDRGQGYTFGSGTRLTVV.

The table lists this clonotype with a few counts. V and J are TRBV11-2 and TRBJ2-3, with TRBD2 identical over 12 bases. The V gene's germline CDR1 is SGHAT and CDR2 FQNNGV. V trimming: 3 bases; J trimming: 2 bases; junction bases outside the gene matches: 6. The CDR3 is 17 residues long. CDR3 in amino acids: CASSFSSGREITDTQYF. In DNA, the CDR3 is TGTGCCAGCAGCTTTTCTAGCGGGAGGGAGATCACAGATACGCAGTATTTT.

The genes are TRBV6-7 and TRBJ1-1; no clear D. TRBV6-7 is known as an ORF, though its function is uncertain. This CDR3 comprises 14 residues. The V end lost 4 bases, the J end lost 6 bases, and 15 bases lay between the germline ends. The CDR3 protein is CASSFLEAVAEAFF. CDR3 coding DNA: TGTGCCAGCAGTTTTCTCGAGGCTGTCGCTGAAGCTTTCTTT.

This clonotype was observed a few times. This chain connects TRBV6-6 to TRBJ2-7; a possible D gene is TRBD1 (6 bases). The CDR3 totals 12 residues. Trimming removed 8 bases at V and 2 bases at J, with 10 bases between. Germline V gene data show CDR1 as MNHNY and CDR2 as SVGAGI (reference sequence). The CDR3 nucleotides read TGTGCCAGCTCGACAGGAACCTACGAGCAGTACTTC. Protein product: CASSTGTYEQYF.

The CDR3 is CASSIRLRDTQYF. The CDR3 DNA sequence: TGTGCCAGCAGCATAAGGTTACGGGATACGCAGTATTTT. The J gene is TRBJ2-3, the V gene TRBV7-2; D unclear. The CDR3 loop spans 13 amino acids. V shed 5 bases and J shed 6 bases, with 12 bases lying between them. Germline CDR1 is SGHTA and CDR2 is FQGNSA.

The J gene is TRBJ2-2, the V gene TRBV4-3; 9 nucleotides align to TRBD1. The V segment lost 3 bases and the J segment 6 bases; nucleotides outside the gene matches: 8. The germline CDR1 and CDR2 sequences are LGHNA and YSLEER. The CDR3 has 16 amino acids. The DNA for the CDR3 is TGCGCCAGCAGCCACGACAGGGGGGCTGTATCCGGGGAGCTGTTTTTT. It specifies CASSHDRGAVSGELFF.

This clonotype was picked up a small number of times. The rearrangement links TRBV6-1 to TRBJ1-5; D not certain. CDR3 length: 11 residues. V lost 2 bases and J 5 bases, leaving 1 base between the germline ends. Germline assignment: CDR1 MNHNS and CDR2 SASEGT. CDR3 in DNA: TGTGCCAGCAGTGAACATCAGCCCCAGCATTTT. Its protein product is CASSEHQPQHF.

The sample holds many counts of this clonotype. CDR3 loop: CASSLRASKGIEAFF. CDR3 nucleotide sequence: TGTGCCAGCAGTCTCAGGGCCTCAAAGGGAATTGAAGCTTTCTTT. V gene TRBV27 combines with J gene TRBJ1-1; maybe TRBD1 (5 bases). The length of the CDR3 is 15 residues. V lost 5 bases, J lost 7 bases, and 20 bases lay in between. Germline V gives CDR1 MNHEY, CDR2 SMNVEV (reference sequence).

The count of this clonotype is one. The J gene is TRBJ1-1, the V gene TRBV6-2 or TRBV6-3, with 8 bases that match TRBD1. The CDR3 loop spans 13 amino acids. The J segment lost 5 bases and the V segment lost 6 bases, leaving 5 bases of the junction unmatched. The germline gives CDR1 MNHEY, CDR2 SVGEGT. The CDR3 region has the DNA TGTGCCAGCAGAGACAGGGGTCGGACTGAAGCTTTCTTT. It yields the protein CASRDRGRTEAFF.

The chain is built from TRBV6-6 and TRBJ1-5; D ambiguous. The CDR3 consists of 13 residues. Trimming took 4 bases from V and 6 from J, leaving 10 bases between them. CDR1 and CDR2 from the germline V gene are MNHNY and SVGAGI (reference sequence). In nucleotides, the CDR3 is TGTGCCAGCAGTTCTCGGGCCATTCAGCCCCAGCATTTT. Its translation is CASSSRAIQPQHF.

The gene calls are TRBV20-1 and TRBJ2-1; D might be TRBD1 (5 bases). CDR1 and CDR2 from the germline V gene are DFQATT and SNEGSKA (reference sequence). V was pared by 1 base and J by 0 bases, with 10 bases between. The CDR3 extends over 15 amino acids. The CDR3 region has the DNA TGCAGTGCTAGAGGGGGCGGTAGCTCCTACAATGAGCAGTTCTTC. It codes for CSARGGGSSYNEQFF.

The rearrangement joins TRBV6-7 to TRBJ2-3; no clear D. TRBV6-7 is classed as an ORF, of uncertain function. The CDR3 runs 10 residues. V was trimmed by 0 bases and J by 8 bases, leaving 0 bases between them. CDR3 sequence: CASSYSTQYF. In DNA, the CDR3 is TGTGCCAGCAGTTACTCTACGCAGTATTTT.

The chain has TRBV19 and TRBJ2-7; TRBD2 aligns across 7 bases. CDR3 length equals 13 residues. The germline gives CDR1 LNHDA, CDR2 SQIVND (reference sequence). J lost 2 bases, V lost 4 bases, and 2 bases had no gene match. In DNA, the CDR3 is TGTGCCAGTAGTAATGGACTAGCCTACGAGCAGTACTTC. It yields the protein CASSNGLAYEQYF.

The sample holds a few counts of this clonotype. V is TRBV7-6 and J is TRBJ2-7, with a weak D call TRBD2 (5 bases). Deletions cut 4 bases from V and 4 bases from J, with 20 bases between. CDR1 SGHVS and CDR2 FNYEAQ come from the germline V gene. This CDR3 is 16 amino acids long. The CDR3 DNA reads TGTGCCAGCAGCTCATCAAGGGTACCGGGAATGTACGAGCAGTACTTC. Translated, it gives CASSSSRVPGMYEQYF.

The chain employs TRBV27 and TRBJ1-5; 7 positions match TRBD1. The V and J ends lost 6 bases and 5 bases, in that order; junction bases with no gene match: 13. The CDR3 has 16 residues. CDR1 and CDR2 from the germline V gene are MNHEY and SMNVEV (reference sequence). CDR3: CASRRAGGGQDQPQHF. The CDR3 nucleotides read TGTGCCAGCAGAAGGGCGGGGGGAGGACAGGATCAGCCCCAGCATTTT.

This clonotype was picked up a small number of times. The genes are TRBV9 and TRBJ2-5; D unclear. This CDR3 has 15 residues. CDR1 and CDR2 from the germline V gene are SGDLS and YYNGEE. Trimming stripped 3 bases from V and 4 bases from J, with 16 bases between. The CDR3 sequence: CASSAAWNRIETQYF. The CDR3 coding sequence is TGTGCCAGCAGCGCCGCTTGGAATCGGATAGAGACCCAGTACTTC.

Comments on this clonotype: Given a much more abundant clone one base away, this may be a read error. This rearrangement joins TRBV7-2 to TRBJ1-1; 9 bases are a match to TRBD1. Germline CDR1 reads SGHTA; CDR2 reads FQGNSA. The ends lost 1 base at V and 0 bases at J; junction bases unmatched: 6. The CDR3 runs to 17 residues. CDR3 nucleotides: TGTGCCAGCAGCTTAGTTGGGACAGGGATTATGAACACTGAAGCTTTCTTT. Its translation: CASSLVGTGIMNTEAFF.